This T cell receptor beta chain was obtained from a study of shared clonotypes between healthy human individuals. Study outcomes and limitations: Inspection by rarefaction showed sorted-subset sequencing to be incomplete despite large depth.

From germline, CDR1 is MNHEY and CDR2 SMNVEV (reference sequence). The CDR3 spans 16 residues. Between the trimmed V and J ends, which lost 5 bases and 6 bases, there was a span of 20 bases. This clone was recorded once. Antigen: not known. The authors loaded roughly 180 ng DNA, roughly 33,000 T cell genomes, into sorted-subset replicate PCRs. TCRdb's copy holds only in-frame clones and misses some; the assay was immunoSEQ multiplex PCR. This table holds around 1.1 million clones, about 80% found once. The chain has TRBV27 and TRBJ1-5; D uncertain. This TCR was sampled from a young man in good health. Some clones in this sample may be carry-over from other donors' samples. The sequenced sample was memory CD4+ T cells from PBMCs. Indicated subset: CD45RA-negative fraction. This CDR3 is CASSNLGSPLGQPQHF. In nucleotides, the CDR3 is TGTGCCAGCAGTAACCTCGGGAGCCCTCTAGGTCAGCCCCAGCATTTT.